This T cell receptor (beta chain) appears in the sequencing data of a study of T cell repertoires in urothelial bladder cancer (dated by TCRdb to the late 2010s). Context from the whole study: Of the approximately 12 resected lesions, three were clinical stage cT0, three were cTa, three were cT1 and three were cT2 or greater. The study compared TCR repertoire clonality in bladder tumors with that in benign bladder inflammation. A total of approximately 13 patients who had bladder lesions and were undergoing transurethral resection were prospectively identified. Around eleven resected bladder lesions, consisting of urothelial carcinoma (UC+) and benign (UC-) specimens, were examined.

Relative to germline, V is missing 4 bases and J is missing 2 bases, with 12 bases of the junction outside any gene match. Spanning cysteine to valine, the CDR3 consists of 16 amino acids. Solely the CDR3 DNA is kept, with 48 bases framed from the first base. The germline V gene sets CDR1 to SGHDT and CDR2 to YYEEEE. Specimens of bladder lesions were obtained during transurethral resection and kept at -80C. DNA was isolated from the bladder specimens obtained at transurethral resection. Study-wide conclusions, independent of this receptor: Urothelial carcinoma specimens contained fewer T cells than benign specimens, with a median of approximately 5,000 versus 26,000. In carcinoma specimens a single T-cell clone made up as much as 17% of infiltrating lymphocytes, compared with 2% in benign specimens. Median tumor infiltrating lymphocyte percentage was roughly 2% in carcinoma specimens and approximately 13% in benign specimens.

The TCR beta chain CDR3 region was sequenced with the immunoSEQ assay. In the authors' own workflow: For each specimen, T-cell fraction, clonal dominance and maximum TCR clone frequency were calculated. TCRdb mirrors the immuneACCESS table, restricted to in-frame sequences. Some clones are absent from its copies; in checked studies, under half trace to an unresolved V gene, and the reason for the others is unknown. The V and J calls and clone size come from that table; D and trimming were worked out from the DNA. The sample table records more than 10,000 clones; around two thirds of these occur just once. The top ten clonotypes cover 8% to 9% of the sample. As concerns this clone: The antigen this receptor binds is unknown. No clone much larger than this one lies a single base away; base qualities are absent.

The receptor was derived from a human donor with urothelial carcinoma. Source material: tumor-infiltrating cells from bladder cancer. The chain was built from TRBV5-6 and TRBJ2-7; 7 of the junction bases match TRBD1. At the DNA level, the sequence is TGTGCCAGCAGCCCCGTAGACAGGGTTTTGACCTACGAGCAGTACGTC. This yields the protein CASSPVDRVLTYEQYV.